This T cell receptor (beta chain) was profiled in a study of CD8+ T cells in alopecia areata. Overall study results and limits: Tofacitinib delivered significant drops in scalp clonality and in expanded CD8+ clones among the top 100.

The CDR3 extends over 13 amino acids. From germline, CDR1 is GTSNPN and CDR2 SVGIG (reference sequence). The V end was cut by 0 bases, the J end by 2 bases, with 8 bases between. RNA was extracted and reverse transcribed into cDNA as the sequencing template. Sequencing was performed with immunoSEQ multiplex PCR; in TCRdb, only in-frame clones are kept and a portion is missing. The sample includes about 210,000 clones, 40% to 55% of them seen just once. This clone was observed a few times. As yet, its antigen is unknown. The treatment denotes: oral pan-JAK inhibitor, 5-10 mg twice daily. Starting from PBMCs, sorting isolated CD4+ and CD8+ T cells.

The starting material was CD4+ T cells sorted from blood, obtained at roughly week 36, from a patient treated with tofacitinib. The receptor was isolated from a human donor with alopecia areata. The V call is TRBV30, the J call TRBJ2-7; D might be TRBD2 (6 bases). CDR3 loop: CAWSVGTPYEQYF. CDR3 bases: TGTGCCTGGAGTGTGGGGACTCCCTACGAGCAGTACTTC.